The T cell receptor (beta chain) under discussion was sequenced for a study of blood T cell repertoires in COVID-19. V shed 3 bases, J shed 0 bases, and the junction held 3 bases outside the gene matches. Germline assignment: CDR1 SGHDT and CDR2 YYEEEE. The CDR3 runs to 14 residues. The assay was immunoSEQ multiplex PCR, and TCRdb's table has in-frame clones only and misses some. Among more than 65,000 clones listed, roughly 77% were seen once. This chain connects TRBV5-6 to TRBJ2-7; 7 bases fit TRBD1. The sample consisted of peripheral blood. The sequence was obtained from a woman aged 70-85 years with acute or convalescent COVID-19. CDR3 in amino acids: CASSSQGVSYEQYF. In nucleotides, the CDR3 is TGTGCCAGCAGCTCCCAGGGGGTCTCCTACGAGCAGTACTTC.